This passage covers 23 T cell receptor beta chains from one sample sequenced in a study of graft-versus-host responses after intestinal transplantation. Libraries were prepared by immunoSEQ multiplex PCR; TCRdb keeps only in-frame clonotypes and omits some of them. There are around 45,000 clones in the sample; 85% to 95% occur only once, and around 2.5% lies in the top ten. These TCRs are of unknown antigen specificity. This material consisted of unstimulated CD4+ T cells sorted from spleen or lymph node cells, taken before transplant. The receptors shown here come from a human donor who was the organ donor for an intestinal transplant.

The V call is TRBV6-6, the J call TRBJ2-7, with TRBD2 identical over 13 bases. The germline V gene has CDR1 MNHNY and CDR2 SVGAGI (reference sequence). This CDR3 is built from 15 residues. The J segment lost 5 bases and the V segment lost 2 bases, leaving 3 bases of the junction unmatched. The CDR3 sequence: CASSYGLAGVNEQYF. The CDR3 bases are TGTGCCAGCAGTTACGGACTAGCGGGAGTGAACGAGCAGTACTTC.

The chain is built from TRBV7-2 and TRBJ2-1; D remains ambiguous. Germline V gene lookup returns CDR1 SGHTA and CDR2 FQGNSA. V shed 5 bases and J shed 3 bases, with 8 bases lying between them. CDR3 size: 13 residues. The CDR3 DNA reads TGTGCCAGCAGCCAGACTGGCTACAATGAGCAGTTCTTC. Translated: CASSQTGYNEQFF.

V gene TRBV28 combines with J gene TRBJ2-7, with 10 bases lining up with TRBD1. V shed 8 bases and J 4 bases; nucleotides not matched to a gene: 8. Germline V gene data show CDR1 as MDHEN and CDR2 as SYDVKM. The length of the CDR3 is 14 residues. The CDR3 DNA sequence: TGTGCCAGCCGTCGGGACAGGGGTTTATACGAGCAGTACTTC. This encodes CASRRDRGLYEQYF.

The V and J genes are TRBV7-2 and TRBJ2-7, with 8 bases identical to TRBD2. The CDR3 length is 17 residues. V was pared by 3 bases and J by 4 bases, with 14 bases of the junction left unmatched. Germline loops: CDR1 SGHTA, CDR2 FQGNSA. The CDR3: CASSFGRPGLVLYEQYF. For the CDR3, the DNA is TGTGCCAGCAGCTTTGGCAGGCCGGGACTAGTACTATACGAGCAGTACTTC.

Remarks on this clone: The same CDR3 also results from other DNA sequences found in this sample. This chain uses TRBV5-4 with TRBJ2-3; possible D gene TRBD2, 6 bases. The CDR3 is made up of 15 amino acids. The V and J ends lost 2 bases and 0 bases respectively, with 10 bases between them. CDR1 and CDR2 (germline): SGHNT, YYREEE (reference sequence). CDR3 sequence: CASSLSGTSTDTQYF. The DNA of the CDR3 is TGTGCCAGCAGCTTATCCGGGACTAGCACAGATACGCAGTATTTT. Full variable domain (remainder filled in from reference TRBV5-4 and TRBJ2-3): ETGVTQSPTHLIKTRGQQVTLRCSSQSGHNTVSWYQQALGQGPQFIFQYYREEENGRGNFPPRFSGLQFPNYSSELNVNALELDDSALYLCASSLSGTSTDTQYFGPGTRLTVL.

Details on this clone: A junction boundary mismatches the germline segment, possibly from a read error. V gene TRBV5-5 combines with J gene TRBJ1-2, with D perhaps TRBD1 (6 bases). Germline loops: CDR1 SGHKS, CDR2 YYEKEE (reference sequence). The CDR3 covers 13 residues. CDR3 sequence: CVSSLKGTLGYTF. CDR3 bases: TGTGTCAGCAGCTTAAAAGGGACATTGGGCTACACCTTC.

V usage is TRBV6-1 and J usage is TRBJ2-7, with TRBD1 matching 11 bases. The J segment lost 4 bases and the V segment lost 6 bases, leaving 2 bases of the junction unmatched. Germline V gene data show CDR1 as MNHNS and CDR2 as SASEGT. The length of the CDR3 is 13 residues. CDR3 sequence (DNA): TGTGCCAGCAGGGGACAGGGGGGGTACGAGCAGTACTTC. It is translated as CASRGQGGYEQYF.

This clone has only a few counts. Other DNA sequences within the sample encode an identical CDR3. The chain has TRBV7-2 and TRBJ2-4; D call uncertain. Germline V gene sequence: CDR1 SGHTA, CDR2 FQGNSA. Trimming took off 1 base at V and 0 bases at J, with 7 bases between the two ends. The CDR3 has 15 amino acids. Here the CDR3 DNA reads TGTGCCAGCAGCTTAGTTAGTACAGCCAAAAACATTCAGTACTTC. This encodes CASSLVSTAKNIQYF.

V usage is TRBV6-6 and J usage is TRBJ2-7; D not resolved. Germline loops: CDR1 MNHNY, CDR2 SVGAGI (reference sequence). The CDR3 contains 10 residues. CDR3 sequence (DNA): TGTGAGCCGCGAATGGGGGAGCAGTACTTC. It encodes CEPRMGEQYF.

The chain employs TRBV5-1 and TRBJ2-7, with TRBD1 matching over 10 bases. V shed 3 bases and J 2 bases; nucleotides not matched to a gene: 8. The CDR3 runs to 16 residues. CDR1 SGHRS and CDR2 YFSETQ come from the germline V gene. The CDR3 DNA reads as TGCGCCAGCAGCTGGATGCGGGACAGGGGAACCTACGAGCAGTACTTC. It yields the protein CASSWMRDRGTYEQYF.

This chain links TRBV7-2 with TRBJ2-3, with 8 positions matching TRBD2. Germline V gene data show CDR1 as SGHTA and CDR2 as FQGNSA. The CDR3 extends over 15 amino acids. The V segment lost 1 base and the J segment 2 bases; nucleotides outside the gene matches: 2. CDR3 residues: CASSLGSGTTDTQYF. The DNA for the CDR3 is TGTGCCAGCAGCTTAGGTAGCGGGACCACAGATACGCAGTATTTT.

The rearrangement joins TRBV7-3 to TRBJ2-3, with D maybe TRBD2 (6 bases). V shed 2 bases and J shed 0 bases, with 9 bases lying between them. Germline-derived CDR1 and CDR2 are SGHTA and FQGTGA. The CDR3 contains 15 residues. The CDR3 here is CASSLVLASTDTQYF. CDR3 sequence (DNA): TGTGCCAGCAGCTTAGTACTAGCTAGCACAGATACGCAGTATTTT. Drawing the rest from reference TRBV7-3 and TRBJ2-3, the complete variable domain is GAGVSQTPSNKVTEKGKYVELRCDPISGHTALYWYRQSLGQGPEFLIYFQGTGAADDSGLPNDRFFAVRPEGSVSTLKIQRTERGDSAVYLCASSLVLASTDTQYFGPGTRLTVL.

The V gene is TRBV6-4, the J gene TRBJ1-1, with TRBD1 as a possible D gene (6 bases). V was pared by 2 bases and J by 6 bases, with 22 bases between. Germline-derived CDR1 and CDR2 are MRHNA and SNTAGT. This CDR3 has 17 residues. The CDR3 loop is CASSDTHIRGRVSEAFF. In DNA form, the CDR3 reads TGTGCCAGCAGTGACACCCACATAAGGGGGAGGGTCTCTGAAGCTTTCTTT.

Concerning this clone: This sample includes further DNA sequences coding for the same CDR3. This chain links TRBV9 with TRBJ2-2; 14 positions match TRBD2. CDR3 length: 16 residues. The germline V gene has CDR1 SGDLS and CDR2 YYNGEE. The V segment lost 3 bases and the J segment 5 bases; nucleotides outside the gene matches: 3. The CDR3, as DNA: TGTGCCAGCAGCGCCGGACTAGCGGGAGGAACCGGGGAGCTGTTTTTT. It specifies CASSAGLAGGTGELFF.

Notes on this clone: The sample has other DNA sequences that encode this CDR3 too. The DNA of the CDR3 is TGTGCCAGCAGTTACAGGGGGGGAGGAAACACCATATATTTT. Translating it yields CASSYRGGGNTIYF. This chain connects TRBV6-5 to TRBJ1-3, with D perhaps matching TRBD1 (6 bases). V lost 2 bases to trimming and J lost 4 bases, with 9 bases between them. The CDR3 contains 14 residues. Germline values: CDR1 MNHEY, CDR2 SVGAGI.

The V call is TRBV7-3, the J call TRBJ2-3; 14 bases align to TRBD2. Unmatched junction bases numbered 8, after V lost 2 bases and J lost 4 bases. Looked up from germline, CDR1 is SGHTA and CDR2 is FQGTGA. The CDR3 runs to 18 residues. In DNA, the CDR3 is TGTGCCAGCAGCTTAGTGGGGACTAGCGGGAGTTTTTCAGATACGCAGTATTTT. Its translation is CASSLVGTSGSFSDTQYF.

To note about this clone: Other DNA sequences of this sample code for an identical CDR3. The rearrangement uses TRBV28 and TRBJ2-4; D unresolved. This CDR3 region has 17 residues. The germline V and J ends were trimmed by 3 bases and 3 bases, with 18 bases remaining between them. Per the germline V gene, CDR1 is MDHEN and CDR2 is SYDVKM. CDR3 in DNA: TGTGCCAGCAGTTTGGCGCTGAGGTGGTCCCTCAAAAACATTCAGTACTTC. Its translation is CASSLALRWSLKNIQYF.

The CDR3: CASSRTVDRVAEQYF. The CDR3 region has the DNA TGTGCCAGCAGCCGGACGGTGGACAGGGTCGCCGAGCAGTACTTC. This chain links TRBV7-2 with TRBJ2-7, with 8 bases that match TRBD1. V shed 5 bases, J shed 6 bases, and the junction held 12 bases outside the gene matches. CDR1 SGHTA and CDR2 FQGNSA come from the germline V gene. The CDR3 runs to 15 residues.

V usage is TRBV6-5 and J usage is TRBJ2-7, with 7 bases that match TRBD1. Germline CDR1 is MNHEY and CDR2 is SVGAGI. The V segment lost 2 bases and the J segment 3 bases; nucleotides outside the gene matches: 4. The CDR3 contains 14 residues. CDR3 DNA sequence: TGTGCCAGCAGTTACGGGGCAGGGGGCTACGAGCAGTACTTC. Translating gives CASSYGAGGYEQYF.

The gene calls are TRBV11-3 and TRBJ2-2; TRBD2 matches 7 bases. This CDR3 comprises 17 residues. CDR1 is SGHNT, CDR2 YENEEA, per germline. The trim removed 5 bases at V and 5 bases at J, leaving 14 bases unmatched. CDR3: CASSPFIAGVGTGELFF. The CDR3 DNA reads as TGTGCCAGCAGCCCCTTTATTGCGGGAGTGGGGACCGGGGAGCTGTTTTTT.

This clone was observed once. This sequence joins TRBV27 and TRBJ1-5; D might be TRBD1 (6 bases). The CDR3 consists of 12 residues. The V and J ends lost 3 bases and 9 bases respectively, with 9 bases between them. Germline loops: CDR1 MNHEY, CDR2 SMNVEV (reference sequence). CDR3 residues: CASSFSTGPQHF. CDR3 DNA sequence: TGTGCCAGCAGTTTTTCGACAGGGCCCCAGCATTTT.

This clone was picked up one time. The chain couples TRBV9 to TRBJ1-2, with D perhaps TRBD1 (6 bases). Between the trimmed V and J ends, which lost 4 bases and 5 bases, there was a span of 18 bases. This CDR3 is 15 amino acids long. From germline, CDR1 is SGDLS and CDR2 YYNGEE. The CDR3 nucleotides are TGTGCCAGCAGCCCAACAGGGCAAGGGGGGTATGGCTACACCTTC. This gives the protein CASSPTGQGGYGYTF.

The V gene is TRBV20-1, the J gene TRBJ2-7; D remains unclear. This CDR3 comprises 11 residues. V was pared by 3 bases and J by 0 bases, with 3 bases between. Germline CDR1 is DFQATT and CDR2 is SNEGSKA (reference sequence). CDR3 residues: CSARSSYEQYF. For the CDR3, the DNA is TGCAGTGCTAGGAGCTCCTACGAGCAGTACTTC.